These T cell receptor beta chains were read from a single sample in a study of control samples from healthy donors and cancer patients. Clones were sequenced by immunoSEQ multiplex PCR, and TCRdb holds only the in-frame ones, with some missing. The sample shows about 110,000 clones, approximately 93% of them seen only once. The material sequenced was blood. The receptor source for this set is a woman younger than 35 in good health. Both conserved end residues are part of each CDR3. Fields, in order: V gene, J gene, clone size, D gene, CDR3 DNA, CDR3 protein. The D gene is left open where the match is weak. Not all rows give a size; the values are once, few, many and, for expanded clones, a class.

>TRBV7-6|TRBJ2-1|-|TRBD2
TGTGCCAGCAGCTCGCAGCATAGGACTAGCGGGAGGGCCAACAATGAGCAGTTCTTC
CASSSQHRTSGRANNEQFF
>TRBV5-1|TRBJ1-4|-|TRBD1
TGCGCCAGCAGTCGGAGACAGGGGGCGTCCGAAAAACTGTTTTTT
CASSRRQGASEKLFF
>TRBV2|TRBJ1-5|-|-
TGTGCCAGCGGGCAAAGCAATCAGCCCCAGCATTTT
CASGQSNQPQHF
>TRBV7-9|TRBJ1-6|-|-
TGTGCCAGCAGCGACCAGGGTTTAACCCTCCACTTT
CASSDQGLTLHF
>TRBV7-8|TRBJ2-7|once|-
TGTGCCAGCAGCTTACTCAGAGCCACGACCACAGGGAGTCAGTGGGCTTACGAGCAGTACTTC
CASSLLRATTTGSQWAYEQYF
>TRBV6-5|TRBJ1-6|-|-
TGTGCCAGCAGTAGTATGAGCTCCTATAATTCACCCCTCCACTTT
CASSSMSSYNSPLHF
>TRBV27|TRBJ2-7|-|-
TGTGCCAGCAACCCATTCCCAGGTGGGGTCTACGAGCAGTACTTC
CASNPFPGGVYEQYF
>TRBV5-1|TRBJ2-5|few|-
TGCGCCAGCAGCGGGTGGCCTAGACAAGAGACCCAGTACTTC
CASSGWPRQETQYF
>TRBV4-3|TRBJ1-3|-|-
TGCGCCAGCAGCCAAGATTTGGGGGGGGGCCTAGCTGGAAACACCATATATTTT
CASSQDLGGGLAGNTIYF
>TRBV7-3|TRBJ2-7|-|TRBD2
TGTGCCAGCAGCTTTCGGACTAGCGGGCTGTCCGAGCAGTACTTC
CASSFRTSGLSEQYF
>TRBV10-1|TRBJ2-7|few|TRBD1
TGCGCCAGCAGCACTACAGGGGGCCCCGGGGAGCAGTACTTC
CASSTTGGPGEQYF
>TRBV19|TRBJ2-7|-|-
TGTGCCAGTAGTATAGGCACAGGGAAAGACTACGAGCAGTACTTC
CASSIGTGKDYEQYF
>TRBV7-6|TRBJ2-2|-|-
TGTGCCAGCAGCTTATTGTCCCGAAACACCGGGGAGCTGTTTTTT
CASSLLSRNTGELFF
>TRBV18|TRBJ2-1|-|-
TGTGCCAGCTCACCATTGAACAGGGCAAACAATGAGCAGTTCTTC
CASSPLNRANNEQFF
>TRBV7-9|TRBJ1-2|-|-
TGTGCCAGCAGCTATGACCCGGGACACAGAGTTGCCCATGGCTACACCTTC
CASSYDPGHRVAHGYTF
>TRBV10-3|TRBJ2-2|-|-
TGTGCCTCCAGCTTCAACACCGGGGAGCTGTTTTTT
CASSFNTGELFF
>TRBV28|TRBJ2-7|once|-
TGTGCCAGCAGTTTATCCGGGACGGGCTCCTACGAGCAGTACTTC
CASSLSGTGSYEQYF
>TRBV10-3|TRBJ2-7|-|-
TGTGCCATCGGGCATAGCGCGAGCACGGAGTACTTC
CAIGHSASTEYF
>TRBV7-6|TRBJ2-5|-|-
TGTGCCAGCAGCCCCTTGTCCGGAGAGACCCAGTACTTC
CASSPLSGETQYF
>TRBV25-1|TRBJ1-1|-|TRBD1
TGTGCCAGCAGTGGAGGACAGGGGAACACTGAAGCTTTCTTT
CASSGGQGNTEAFF
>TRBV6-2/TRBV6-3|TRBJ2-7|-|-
TGTGCCAGCAGTTACTCATGGGACTACGAGCAGTACTTC
CASSYSWDYEQYF
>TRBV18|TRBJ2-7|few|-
TGTGCCAGCTCACCGGGGGAGACCTACGAGCAGTACTTC
CASSPGETYEQYF
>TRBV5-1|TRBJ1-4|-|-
TGCGCCAGCAGCTTGGACGGGGGCAGGGTCAAAGAAAAACTGTTTTTT
CASSLDGGRVKEKLFF
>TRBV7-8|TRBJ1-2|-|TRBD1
TGTGCCAGCAGCCAACTACAGGGGGTGGGTGGCTACACCTTC
CASSQLQGVGGYTF
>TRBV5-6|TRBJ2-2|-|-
TGTGCCAGCAGCTTGGGCTTTATAGGGCGGGGCCGTACCGGGGAGCTGTTTTTT
CASSLGFIGRGRTGELFF
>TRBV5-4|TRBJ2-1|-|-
TGTGCCAGCAGCTTGGGACCGGCAGCCTTGGGGAATGAGCAGTTCTTC
CASSLGPAALGNEQFF
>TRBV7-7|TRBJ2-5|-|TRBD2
TGTGCCAGCAGCCTGGCGGGGGGGCCTAGGGAGACCCAGTACTTC
CASSLAGGPRETQYF
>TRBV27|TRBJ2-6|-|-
TGTGCCAGCTCTCTCCGGGGGGCCAACGTCCTGACTTTC
CASSLRGANVLTF
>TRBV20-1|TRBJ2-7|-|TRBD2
TGCAGTGGTAGCGGGACGGGCGAGCAGTACTTC
CSGSGTGEQYF
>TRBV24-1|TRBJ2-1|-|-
TGTGCCACCAGTGATTTGGGGACTCCCACCCACAATGAGCAGTTCTTC
CATSDLGTPTHNEQFF